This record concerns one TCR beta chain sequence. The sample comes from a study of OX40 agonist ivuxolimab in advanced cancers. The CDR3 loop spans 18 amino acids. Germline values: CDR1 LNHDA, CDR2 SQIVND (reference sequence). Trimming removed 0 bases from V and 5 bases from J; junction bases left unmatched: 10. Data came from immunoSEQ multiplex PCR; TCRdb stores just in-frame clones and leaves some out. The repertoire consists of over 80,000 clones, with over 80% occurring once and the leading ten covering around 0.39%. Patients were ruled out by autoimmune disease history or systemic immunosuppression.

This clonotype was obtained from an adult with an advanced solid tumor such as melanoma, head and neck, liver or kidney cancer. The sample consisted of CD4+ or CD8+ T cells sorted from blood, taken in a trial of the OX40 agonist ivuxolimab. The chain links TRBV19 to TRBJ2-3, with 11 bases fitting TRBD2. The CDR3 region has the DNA TGTGCCAGTAGTATAGACCCCCGAGTAGCGGGGGGGCAAGATACGCAGTATTTT. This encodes CASSIDPRVAGGQDTQYF.